The T cell receptor beta chain under discussion was sequenced for a study of monozygotic twins with inflammatory bowel disease. The authors ran two nested PCRs of approximately 17 and 9 cycles on TCRalpha and TCRbeta cDNA. Each CDR3 protein gets one entry in TCRdb, which reprocessed the 5' RACE reads and gives no DNA. The listing records 310,000 or so distinct CDR3 sequences. As to this clonotype: Its cognate antigen is unknown.

The CDR3 is made up of 14 amino acids. Overall study results and limits: Comparison of concordant versus discordant twins revealed no difference in repertoire similarity, possibly due to limited power. With others, IBD patients shared fewer clonotypes than healthy twins did, especially with disease activity. Patients with IBD had less TCRbeta diversity (inverse Simpson) than their healthy co-twins.

This chain links TRBV12-3 or TRBV12-4 with TRBJ2-7; TCRdb gives TRBD2 as the D gene, but with no DNA this cannot be confirmed. Source material: blood. The receptor was derived from a human donor with ulcerative colitis or Crohn's disease, or a healthy co-twin of an affected twin (not recorded which). The CDR3 loop is CASSFFGGPLEQYF.